Described below is a single TCR beta chain sequence and its context. Its antigen is not known. The data were taken from a study of T-cell memory formation after mild COVID-19. Points from the study as a whole: The main location of contracting CD4+ clones was CM and EM, and that of contracting CD8+ clones was EMRA. Pre-infection memory held some responding clones, suggesting pre-existing cross-reactive T cells responded.

The germline CDR1 and CDR2 sequences are MNHEY and SVGEGT. V was clipped by 8 bases and J by 1 base, with 11 bases between them. The CDR3 is 14 amino acids. TCRdb independently ran MiXCR on the 5' RACE reads; one entry per CDR3 protein. The repertoire holds roughly 190,000 distinct CDR3 sequences, with about a sixth as singletons. The sequencing sample was made of PBMCs or a T cell subset sorted from them (not recorded which). This clonotype was obtained from an adult woman who had mild COVID-19 (a few samples of this study predate the infection). Cell type and time point are not known. The V call is TRBV6-2 or TRBV6-3, the J call TRBJ2-2; D possibly corresponds to TRBD1 (7 bases). The chain's CDR3 is CASGRGVNTGELFF. The CDR3 DNA reads as TGTGCCAGCGGCAGGGGGGTGAACACCGGGGAGCTGTTTTTT.